This entry describes one T cell receptor (beta chain). The DNA is left out, because the CDR3 cannot be placed on it with certainty; the CDR3 is given as TCRdb lists it. This PCR relied on a set of 60 Vbeta primers and 13 Jbeta primers. In the authors' methods: Some 80 million unique TCR beta chains, 9 million to 11 million shared, were counted in a later analysis. The data were produced by immunoSEQ multiplex PCR, yet TCRdb's version contains in-frame clones alone and is incomplete. The DNA was the basis for D and trimming; V, J and clone size are from that table. Among approximately 140,000 clones listed, over 60% were seen once. The source of the sample is a study of cytomegalovirus exposure and HLA in healthy donors. CDR1 and CDR2 (germline): SGHRS, YFSETQ. The CDR3 is made up of 15 amino acids, end residues included.

The chain combines TRBV5-1 with TRBJ2-5; no DNA check was done on the table's D call, TRBD1. The receptor's source is a woman aged 50 to 60 in good health and CMV-seronegative. The material sequenced was PBMCs. CDR3 in amino acids: CASSSILDREETQYF.